A selection of T cell receptor beta chains follows, all from one sample in a study of T cell responses to AZD1222 COVID-19 vaccine. The method was immunoSEQ multiplex PCR; TCRdb's version includes in-frame clones alone and lacks a portion of them. The table shows approximately 180,000 clones, with 85% to 90% occurring only once. The specimen comprised peripheral blood, sampled on day 0 of AZD1222 vaccination. The receptors were gathered from an adult in good health. CDR3s include the opening cysteine and the closing phenylalanine or tryptophan. The D gene is left open where the match is weak. Rows give clone size only sometimes, using once, few, many, or a class for an expanded clone.

>TRBV30|few|TRBJ1-2|TRBD1
TGTGCCTGGAGGGGCTTGGGACAGGGGTATGGCTACACCTTC
CAWRGLGQGYGYTF
>TRBV4-1|NA|TRBJ2-7|TRBD1
TGCGCCACCAGCCGACGTAAGAGAGACCGGGACAGGGACCACGAGCAGTACTTC
CATSRRKRDRDRDHEQYF
>TRBV30|NA|TRBJ1-5|TRBD1
TGTGCCTGGGCCAGGGGACAGGGTTTCAATCAGCCCCAGCATTTT
CAWARGQGFNQPQHF
>TRBV5-1|NA|TRBJ1-2|NA
TGCGCCAGCAGCTTGGATGGGGCTAGGAACTATGGCTACACCTTC
CASSLDGARNYGYTF
>TRBV4-1|NA|TRBJ2-7|NA
TGCGCCAGCAGCCGGGGGTTCGGCAGGGGAGAATTGTACTTC
CASSRGFGRGELYF
>TRBV6-6|NA|TRBJ2-2|TRBD2
TGTGCCAGCAGTCGACTAGCGGGGGCTACGAACACCGGGGAGCTGTTTTTT
CASSRLAGATNTGELFF
>TRBV30|NA|TRBJ2-7|NA
TGTGCCTGGAGTGCTCTACACGAGCAGTACTTC
CAWSALHEQYF
>TRBV10-2|NA|TRBJ2-7|NA
TGCGCCAGCAGTGAGTCGACTGGCGAGCAGTACTTC
CASSESTGEQYF
>TRBV30|NA|TRBJ2-3|TRBD2
TGTGCCTGGCCTCGGCTAGCGGGCTCCACAGATACGCAGTATTTT
CAWPRLAGSTDTQYF
>TRBV15|once|TRBJ2-7|NA
TGTGCCACCAGCAGAGGCAGCAGGGGCGAGCAGTACTTC
CATSRGSRGEQYF
>TRBV4-2|NA|TRBJ1-1|NA
TGTGCCAGCAGCCCATCTGTGAGCACTGAAGCTTTCTTT
CASSPSVSTEAFF
>TRBV30|NA|TRBJ1-3|NA
TGTGCCTTGACACTATCTGGAAACACCATATATTTT
CALTLSGNTIYF
>TRBV28|NA|TRBJ1-1|NA
TGTGCCAGCACTCCAAGCGGGGGGTTGGTTAACACTGAAGCTTTCTTT
CASTPSGGLVNTEAFF
>TRBV27|NA|TRBJ2-3|NA
TGTGCCAGCAGGGCTAGCACAGATACGCAGTATTTT
CASRASTDTQYF
>TRBV2|NA|TRBJ2-5|NA
TGTGCCAGCAGTGAAGAGGAGGGGCGCGAGACCCAGTACTTC
CASSEEEGRETQYF
>TRBV19|NA|TRBJ1-1|TRBD1
TGTGCCAGTACCGGGACAGACAGTTTCTTCAAGAACACTGAAGCTTTCTTT
CASTGTDSFFKNTEAFF
>TRBV3-1/TRBV3-2|NA|TRBJ2-7|NA
TGTGCCAGCAGCCAAGGTGGGACTGCCAAATCCTACGAGCAGTACTTC
CASSQGGTAKSYEQYF